These T cell receptor beta chains were read from a single sample in a study of cytomegalovirus exposure and HLA in healthy donors. Method: immunoSEQ multiplex PCR; TCRdb's copy keeps in-frame clones and lacks some. The sample includes 90,000 to 150,000 clones, 65% to 80% of them seen just once. The sequencing sample was made of PBMCs. These receptors came from a woman aged 40 to 50 in good health and CMV-seropositive. Both conserved end residues are part of each CDR3. Fields, in order: V gene, J gene, clone size, D gene, CDR3 protein, CDR3 DNA. D genes are given only for firm matches. The size of a clone is reported for some rows only, either as once, few or many, or as a class for expanded clones.

V gene: TRBV28
J gene: TRBJ1-1
clone size: NA
D gene: NA
CDR3 protein: CASSLRDLATEAFF
CDR3 DNA: TGTGCCAGCAGTTTACGGGATCTCGCCACTGAAGCTTTCTTT

V gene: TRBV5-1
J gene: TRBJ2-5
clone size: NA
D gene: NA
CDR3 protein: CASSLAGGQETQYF
CDR3 DNA: TGCGCCAGCAGCTTGGCCGGAGGCCAAGAGACCCAGTACTTC

V gene: TRBV6-1
J gene: TRBJ2-5
clone size: NA
D gene: NA
CDR3 protein: CASSFMGEAQYF
CDR3 DNA: TGTGCCAGCAGTTTCATGGGGGAGGCCCAGTACTTC

V gene: TRBV7-7
J gene: TRBJ2-5
clone size: NA
D gene: NA
CDR3 protein: CASSLVAVRETQYF
CDR3 DNA: TGTGCCAGCAGCTTAGTGGCAGTGCGGGAGACCCAGTACTTC

V gene: TRBV7-3
J gene: TRBJ2-7
clone size: NA
D gene: NA
CDR3 protein: CASSLLMTGYREQYF
CDR3 DNA: TGTGCCAGCAGCTTACTGATGACAGGATATCGCGAGCAGTACTTC

V gene: TRBV19
J gene: TRBJ2-7
clone size: NA
D gene: NA
CDR3 protein: CASSPRGIGKTYEQYF
CDR3 DNA: TGTGCCAGTAGTCCTCGGGGGATAGGAAAAACCTACGAGCAGTACTTC

V gene: TRBV9
J gene: TRBJ2-2
clone size: NA
D gene: NA
CDR3 protein: CASSVGTGYTGELFF
CDR3 DNA: TGTGCCAGCAGCGTAGGTACAGGGTACACCGGGGAGCTGTTTTTT

V gene: TRBV9
J gene: TRBJ1-3
clone size: NA
D gene: NA
CDR3 protein: CASSVQDGGGAGNTIYF
CDR3 DNA: TGTGCCAGCAGCGTACAGGATGGAGGAGGGGCTGGAAACACCATATATTTT

V gene: TRBV11-2
J gene: TRBJ2-7
clone size: NA
D gene: TRBD2
CDR3 protein: CASSKPLSGVHEQYF
CDR3 DNA: TGTGCCAGCAGCAAACCCCTCAGCGGGGTCCACGAGCAGTACTTC

V gene: TRBV5-4
J gene: TRBJ1-6
clone size: NA
D gene: TRBD1
CDR3 protein: CASSFGTAYNSPLHF
CDR3 DNA: TGTGCCAGCAGCTTCGGGACAGCTTATAATTCACCCCTCCACTTT

V gene: TRBV9
J gene: TRBJ1-2
clone size: NA
D gene: TRBD1
CDR3 protein: CASSVVKGGAGYTF
CDR3 DNA: TGTGCCAGCAGCGTAGTCAAAGGGGGCGCTGGCTACACCTTC

V gene: TRBV2
J gene: TRBJ1-4
clone size: NA
D gene: NA
CDR3 protein: CASSRLRILFF
CDR3 DNA: TGTGCCAGCAGTCGACTTCGAATTCTGTTTTTT

V gene: TRBV18
J gene: TRBJ2-5
clone size: few
D gene: TRBD1
CDR3 protein: CASSPLLGQGKETQYF
CDR3 DNA: TGTGCCAGCTCACCATTGTTGGGACAGGGGAAAGAGACCCAGTACTTC

V gene: TRBV6-5
J gene: TRBJ1-2
clone size: NA
D gene: TRBD1
CDR3 protein: CASSYVGTGEEYGYTF
CDR3 DNA: TGTGCCAGCAGTTACGTCGGGACAGGGGAAGAGTATGGCTACACCTTC

V gene: TRBV9
J gene: TRBJ2-7
clone size: NA
D gene: TRBD1
CDR3 protein: CASSASRTGPLYEQYF
CDR3 DNA: TGTGCCAGCAGCGCTTCGAGGACAGGGCCCCTCTACGAGCAGTACTTC

V gene: TRBV10-2
J gene: TRBJ2-3
clone size: once
D gene: NA
CDR3 protein: CASSGAISGAAGDTQYF
CDR3 DNA: TGCGCCAGCAGTGGGGCCATCAGTGGGGCGGCTGGAGATACGCAGTATTTT

V gene: TRBV29-1
J gene: TRBJ2-2
clone size: NA
D gene: TRBD2
CDR3 protein: CSVWLTSGGASGTGELFF
CDR3 DNA: TGCAGCGTCTGGTTGACTAGCGGGGGGGCCTCGGGCACCGGGGAGCTGTTTTTT

V gene: TRBV28
J gene: TRBJ1-1
clone size: NA
D gene: TRBD1
CDR3 protein: CASSLSGDRVDFF
CDR3 DNA: TGTGCCAGCAGTTTATCGGGGGACAGGGTCGATTTCTTT

V gene: TRBV7-6
J gene: TRBJ2-7
clone size: NA
D gene: NA
CDR3 protein: CASSLAADRHEQYF
CDR3 DNA: TGTGCCAGCAGCTTAGCGGCTGATCGTCATGAGCAGTACTTC

V gene: TRBV2
J gene: TRBJ1-1
clone size: NA
D gene: NA
CDR3 protein: CASIDLRGTEAFF
CDR3 DNA: TGTGCCAGCATCGACCTACGAGGCACTGAAGCTTTCTTT

V gene: TRBV5-6
J gene: TRBJ2-1
clone size: once
D gene: NA
CDR3 protein: CASSAGGRTTYNEQFF
CDR3 DNA: TGTGCCAGCAGCGCCGGAGGAAGAACCACCTACAATGAGCAGTTCTTC

V gene: TRBV30
J gene: TRBJ1-3
clone size: few
D gene: NA
CDR3 protein: CAWTGSGNTIYF
CDR3 DNA: TGTGCCTGGACGGGCTCTGGAAACACCATATATTTT

V gene: TRBV15
J gene: TRBJ1-2
clone size: NA
D gene: TRBD1
CDR3 protein: CATSEGQNYGYTF
CDR3 DNA: TGTGCCACCAGCGAGGGACAGAACTATGGCTACACCTTC

V gene: TRBV7-7
J gene: TRBJ1-1
clone size: NA
D gene: NA
CDR3 protein: CASSLGQNTEAFF
CDR3 DNA: TGTGCCAGCAGCTTAGGACAGAACACTGAAGCTTTCTTT

V gene: TRBV2
J gene: TRBJ1-1
clone size: NA
D gene: NA
CDR3 protein: CASSEAGVRNTEAFF
CDR3 DNA: TGTGCCAGCAGTGAAGCAGGGGTGCGGAACACTGAAGCTTTCTTT

V gene: TRBV19
J gene: TRBJ1-1
clone size: NA
D gene: NA
CDR3 protein: CASGLTEAFF
CDR3 DNA: TGTGCCAGTGGCCTCACTGAAGCTTTCTTT

V gene: TRBV2
J gene: TRBJ1-2
clone size: NA
D gene: NA
CDR3 protein: CASSAERQSYGYTF
CDR3 DNA: TGTGCCAGCAGTGCAGAACGACAGAGCTATGGCTACACCTTC

V gene: TRBV6-5
J gene: TRBJ2-7
clone size: NA
D gene: TRBD1
CDR3 protein: CASSYRDRSYEQYF
CDR3 DNA: TGTGCCAGCAGTTATAGGGACAGAAGCTACGAGCAGTACTTC

V gene: TRBV4-1
J gene: TRBJ2-7
clone size: NA
D gene: TRBD2
CDR3 protein: CASSQEWVSGANANYEQYF
CDR3 DNA: TGCGCCAGCAGCCAAGAATGGGTTAGCGGGGCTAACGCAAACTACGAGCAGTACTTC

V gene: TRBV5-6
J gene: TRBJ1-5
clone size: NA
D gene: NA
CDR3 protein: CASSQVYSNQPQHF
CDR3 DNA: TGTGCCAGCAGCCAGGTTTATAGCAATCAGCCCCAGCATTTT

V gene: TRBV2
J gene: TRBJ1-4
clone size: few
D gene: NA
CDR3 protein: CASNTDRTNEKLFF
CDR3 DNA: TGTGCCAGCAACACTGACAGAACTAATGAAAAACTGTTTTTT

V gene: TRBV2
J gene: TRBJ2-3
clone size: few
D gene: TRBD2
CDR3 protein: CASSAAGGPPADTQYF
CDR3 DNA: TGTGCCAGCAGTGCGGCGGGAGGTCCCCCCGCAGATACGCAGTATTTT

V gene: TRBV28
J gene: TRBJ2-7
clone size: NA
D gene: TRBD1
CDR3 protein: CASSTDRERQYF
CDR3 DNA: TGTGCCAGCAGTACAGACAGGGAGCGGCAGTACTTC

V gene: TRBV7-7
J gene: TRBJ2-7
clone size: NA
D gene: NA
CDR3 protein: CASSSLCRDEQYF
CDR3 DNA: TGTGCCAGCAGCTCCCTTTGTAGAGACGAGCAGTACTTC

V gene: TRBV6-1
J gene: TRBJ1-5
clone size: few
D gene: NA
CDR3 protein: CASSEARSNQPQHF
CDR3 DNA: TGTGCCAGCAGTGAAGCGCGGAGCAATCAGCCCCAGCATTTT

V gene: TRBV7-3
J gene: TRBJ1-1
clone size: NA
D gene: TRBD1
CDR3 protein: CASSPDRGRTEAFF
CDR3 DNA: TGTGCCAGCAGCCCGGACAGGGGGCGTACTGAAGCTTTCTTT

V gene: TRBV7-8
J gene: TRBJ2-3
clone size: NA
D gene: NA
CDR3 protein: CASSPGDLSNTDTQYF
CDR3 DNA: TGTGCCAGCAGCCCAGGGGACCTCTCAAACACAGATACGCAGTATTTT

V gene: TRBV28
J gene: TRBJ2-7
clone size: NA
D gene: TRBD1
CDR3 protein: CASNSVRTGVYEQYF
CDR3 DNA: TGTGCCAGCAACTCGGTGAGGACAGGGGTCTACGAGCAGTACTTC

V gene: TRBV25-1
J gene: TRBJ2-5
clone size: NA
D gene: NA
CDR3 protein: CASSDNPSGIETQYF
CDR3 DNA: TGTGCCAGCAGTGACAATCCGAGCGGAATAGAGACCCAGTACTTC

V gene: TRBV5-4
J gene: TRBJ1-2
clone size: NA
D gene: TRBD1
CDR3 protein: CASSAPGQDTF
CDR3 DNA: TGTGCCAGCAGCGCACCGGGACAGGACACCTTC

V gene: TRBV6-1
J gene: TRBJ1-1
clone size: NA
D gene: TRBD1
CDR3 protein: CASSGDRGLTEAFF
CDR3 DNA: TGTGCCAGCAGTGGGGACAGGGGGCTTACTGAAGCTTTCTTT

V gene: TRBV27
J gene: TRBJ2-1
clone size: NA
D gene: TRBD2
CDR3 protein: CASSLIAGGNNEQFF
CDR3 DNA: TGTGCCAGCAGTTTAATAGCGGGGGGGAACAATGAGCAGTTCTTC

V gene: TRBV2
J gene: TRBJ1-1
clone size: NA
D gene: NA
CDR3 protein: CASSEAVDSMNTEAFF
CDR3 DNA: TGTGCCAGCAGTGAAGCAGTGGACAGCATGAACACTGAAGCTTTCTTT

V gene: TRBV4-3
J gene: TRBJ1-6
clone size: once
D gene: NA
CDR3 protein: CASSQNPDSPLHF
CDR3 DNA: TGCGCCAGCAGCCAAAATCCTGATTCACCCCTCCACTTT

V gene: TRBV30
J gene: TRBJ2-7
clone size: NA
D gene: NA
CDR3 protein: CAWSNHQGWSYEQYF
CDR3 DNA: TGTGCCTGGAGTAACCATCAGGGGTGGTCCTACGAGCAGTACTTC

V gene: TRBV11-2
J gene: TRBJ2-7
clone size: NA
D gene: TRBD1
CDR3 protein: CASSRGQGLEQYF
CDR3 DNA: TGTGCCAGTTCGAGGGGACAGGGTCTAGAGCAGTACTTC

V gene: TRBV4-1
J gene: TRBJ1-5
clone size: NA
D gene: TRBD1
CDR3 protein: CASSQDRQGAQGNQPQHF
CDR3 DNA: TGCGCCAGCAGCCAAGATCGGCAGGGGGCTCAAGGCAATCAGCCCCAGCATTTT

V gene: TRBV15
J gene: TRBJ2-7
clone size: NA
D gene: NA
CDR3 protein: CATSSRQGLVYEQYF
CDR3 DNA: TGTGCCACCAGCAGTCGGCAGGGGTTAGTTTACGAGCAGTACTTC

V gene: TRBV6-6
J gene: TRBJ1-6
clone size: NA
D gene: NA
CDR3 protein: CASSYQTPLHF
CDR3 DNA: TGTGCCAGCAGTTATCAGACACCCCTCCACTTT

V gene: TRBV7-2
J gene: TRBJ1-2
clone size: NA
D gene: NA
CDR3 protein: CASSHASRRSGYTF
CDR3 DNA: TGTGCCAGCAGCCATGCTTCCCGGAGGAGTGGCTACACCTTC

V gene: TRBV6-5
J gene: TRBJ2-2
clone size: NA
D gene: NA
CDR3 protein: CAIATGNTGELFF
CDR3 DNA: TGTGCCATTGCGACGGGAAACACCGGGGAGCTGTTTTTT

V gene: TRBV9
J gene: TRBJ2-7
clone size: NA
D gene: TRBD2
CDR3 protein: CASSVYDSGIPTEQYF
CDR3 DNA: TGTGCCAGCAGCGTATATGATAGCGGGATTCCGACCGAGCAGTACTTC

V gene: TRBV2
J gene: TRBJ2-5
clone size: NA
D gene: TRBD2
CDR3 protein: CASSVDGRAVETQYF
CDR3 DNA: TGTGCCAGCAGTGTTGACGGGAGGGCGGTAGAGACCCAGTACTTC